This T cell receptor beta chain came from a study of T-cell reconstitution after alpha-beta-depleted transplantation in children. This clonotype was found a few times. V lost 8 bases and J lost 3; bases outside the gene matches: 6. Germline CDR1 and CDR2: MNHEY and SMNVEV (reference sequence). This CDR3 spans 13 amino acids. Library preparation (for TCRbeta) was performed with unique molecular identifiers. TCRdb recomputed calls from the PCR reads with MiXCR, one row per CDR3 protein. Of some 530,000 distinct CDR3 sequences in the sample, roughly an eighth were seen once. The TCR comes from a human donor who donated a stem cell graft to a child with combined immunodeficiency. Specimen: PBMCs from the stem cell graft donor, collected from the stem cell graft. The chain joins TRBV27 to TRBJ2-7; the match to TRBD2 covers 8 bases. CDR3 in amino acids: CASRGGLYYEQYF. The CDR3 DNA reads TGTGCCAGCCGCGGGGGGTTATACTACGAGCAGTACTTC.